The next 23 T cell receptor beta chains were all read from a single sample in a study of OX40 agonist ivuxolimab in advanced cancers. Assay used: immunoSEQ multiplex PCR; TCRdb lists only in-frame clones, some missing. The sample contains around 76,000 clones, just under 80% of which appear only once. The starting material was CD4+ or CD8+ T cells sorted from blood, obtained in a trial of the OX40 agonist ivuxolimab. The source of these receptors is an adult with an advanced solid tumor such as melanoma, head and neck, liver or kidney cancer.

This sequence joins TRBV6-5 and TRBJ2-1, with D unresolved. Germline-derived CDR1 and CDR2 are MNHEY and SVGAGI. V was pared by 1 base and J by 4 bases, with 5 bases between. This CDR3 comprises 13 residues. In DNA form, the CDR3 reads TGTGCCAGCAGTTACTTAAATTACAATGAGCAGTTCTTC. This gives the protein CASSYLNYNEQFF.

The chain is built from TRBV28 and TRBJ2-4, with D tentatively TRBD1 or TRBD2 (5 bases each). Trimming took off 2 bases at V and 3 bases at J, with 17 bases between the two ends. CDR1 and CDR2 (germline): MDHEN, SYDVKM. The CDR3 runs 17 residues. In DNA, the CDR3 is TGTGCCAGCAGTTTACGAGGGTCATTGGGGGACAAAAACATTCAGTACTTC. This sequence encodes CASSLRGSLGDKNIQYF.

The chain couples TRBV28 to TRBJ2-7; 11 bases are shared with TRBD2. The J segment lost 3 bases and the V segment lost 8 bases, leaving 9 bases of the junction unmatched. The CDR3 is 15 residues long. Germline V gives CDR1 MDHEN, CDR2 SYDVKM. The CDR3 nucleotides read TGTGCCAGCGAGACTATAGCGGGAGGGCTCTACGAGCAGTACTTC. This translates into CASETIAGGLYEQYF.

Written as DNA, the CDR3 is TGTGCCAGCAGCTTAGCGGGTTTTGCAGGGGCAGGCACCGGGGAGCTGTTTTTT. It codes for CASSLAGFAGAGTGELFF. This rearrangement joins TRBV7-9 to TRBJ2-2; a weak D match, TRBD1 (6 bases). Germline CDR1 is SEHNR and CDR2 is FQNEAQ (reference sequence). Trimming cost V 0 bases and J 4 bases, with 18 bases left between them. The length of the CDR3 is 18 residues.

This clone was recorded a few times. This rearrangement joins TRBV5-8 to TRBJ1-1; no reliable D call. V was clipped by 5 bases and J by 0 bases, with 8 bases between them. Germline CDR1 SGHTS, CDR2 YDEGEE. The CDR3 has 13 residues. The CDR3 bases are TGTGCCAGCAGACACAAGATGAACACTGAAGCTTTCTTT. Amino acid sequence: CASRHKMNTEAFF.

The CDR3 DNA is TGCGCCAGCAGCTTTGAAGCGGGGGCCTCCTACAATGAGCAGTTCTTC. This sequence encodes CASSFEAGASYNEQFF. This rearrangement joins TRBV5-1 to TRBJ2-1; 8 positions agree with TRBD2. Germline V gene data show CDR1 as SGHRS and CDR2 as YFSETQ. After removal of 2 bases from V and 0 bases from J, the junction contained 4 bases not matched to a gene. The CDR3 covers 16 residues.

J is TRBJ2-3 and V is TRBV9, with 10 bases that match TRBD2. Per germline, CDR1 SGDLS and CDR2 YYNGEE. V shed 3 bases, J shed 7 bases, and the junction held 11 bases outside the gene matches. The CDR3 length is 16 residues. The CDR3 sequence is CASSGRSSGSSYTQYF. The CDR3 DNA follows: TGTGCCAGCAGCGGGCGGTCTAGCGGGAGTAGCTATACGCAGTATTTT.

Details on this clone: In the same sample, other DNA sequences code for this CDR3. The chain combines TRBV30 with TRBJ2-5; D uncertain. Trimming pared 0 bases from V and 4 bases from J, leaving 3 bases between. Germline loops: CDR1 GTSNPN, CDR2 SVGIG (reference sequence). The CDR3 runs 11 residues. CDR3 region: CAWSVGETQYF. The CDR3 DNA reads TGTGCCTGGAGTGTGGGAGAGACCCAGTACTTC.

The chain uses TRBV27 and TRBJ2-3, with TRBD1 matching over 8 bases. The CDR3 is made up of 15 amino acids. Trimming cost V 3 bases and J 3 bases; bases outside gene matches: 5. Germline V gives CDR1 MNHEY, CDR2 SMNVEV (reference sequence). The CDR3 DNA sequence: TGTGCCAGCAGTTTTCGCAGGGGGCAAACAGATACGCAGTATTTT. It is translated as CASSFRRGQTDTQYF.

The chain has TRBV5-1 and TRBJ1-2; 8 bases are a match to TRBD1. The CDR3 covers 16 residues. Germline V gives CDR1 SGHRS, CDR2 YFSETQ. V shed 4 bases, J shed 3 bases, and the junction held 11 bases outside the gene matches. CDR3 region: CASSVGTGLTDYGYTF. CDR3 nucleotide sequence: TGCGCCAGCAGCGTAGGGACAGGACTAACAGACTATGGCTACACCTTC.

The chain combines TRBV27 with TRBJ1-5; 8 bases align to TRBD1. The J segment lost 12 bases and the V segment lost 5 bases, leaving 6 bases of the junction unmatched. There are 12 residues in the CDR3. CDR1 and CDR2 (germline): MNHEY, SMNVEV (reference sequence). The CDR3 region is CASSPDRGFQHF. CDR3 bases: TGTGCCAGCAGTCCCGACAGGGGCTTCCAGCATTTT.

The chain is built from TRBV9 and TRBJ2-2; D call uncertain. This CDR3 is built from 15 residues. Germline CDR1 is SGDLS and CDR2 is YYNGEE. With 0 bases removed from V and 0 bases from J, the gap between germline ends came to 6 bases. The CDR3 DNA reads as TGTGCCAGCAGCGTAGGGCTAGCGAACACCGGGGAGCTGTTTTTT. Protein sequence: CASSVGLANTGELFF.

The chain couples TRBV18 to TRBJ2-7, with a weak D call TRBD1 (6 bases). Germline CDR1 is KGHSH and CDR2 is LQKENI. Trimming pared 2 bases from V and 5 bases from J, leaving 10 bases between. This CDR3 is 13 amino acids long. CDR3 coding DNA: TGTGCCAGCTCACCAACAGGGACCCACGAGCAGTACTTC. Translated, it gives CASSPTGTHEQYF.

This clone was found once. The gene calls are TRBV21-1 and TRBJ2-7. TRBV21-1 is a pseudogene segment. This CDR3 has 18 residues. This CDR3 reads CASSNFLLGQRVTYEQYF. The CDR3 DNA reads as TGTGCCAGCAGCAATTTCCTGCTAGGACAGCGGGTCACCTACGAGCAGTACTTC.

J is TRBJ2-4 and V is TRBV19, with D unclear. The V gene lost 8 bases and the J gene lost 8 bases, with 13 bases spanning the gap. The CDR3 is 12 amino acids. The germline CDR1 and CDR2 sequences are LNHDA and SQIVND (reference sequence). This CDR3 reads CASGVPRDIQYF. The CDR3 DNA follows: TGTGCCAGTGGGGTACCCCGAGACATTCAGTACTTC. The full variable domain, completed using reference TRBV19 and TRBJ2-4, is DGGITQSPKYLFRKEGQNVTLSCEQNLNHDAMYWYRQDPGQGLRLIYYSQIVNDFQKGDIAEGYSVSREKKESFPLTVTSAQKNPTAFYLCASGVPRDIQYFGAGTRLSVL.

The chain has TRBV7-8 and TRBJ1-1; no clear D gene. Germline CDR1 is SGHVS and CDR2 is FQNEAQ. This CDR3 is 14 amino acids long. V was shortened by 3 bases and J by 1 base, with 9 bases between the two germline ends. The CDR3 region is CASSFRGPNTEAFF. Written as DNA, the CDR3 is TGTGCCAGCAGCTTCCGCGGACCGAACACTGAAGCTTTCTTT.

This chain uses TRBV5-1 with TRBJ2-3; 15 nucleotides align to TRBD2. The CDR3 consists of 20 residues. Per the germline V gene, CDR1 is SGHRS and CDR2 is YFSETQ. The V segment lost 4 bases and the J segment 0 bases; nucleotides outside the gene matches: 12. The CDR3 loop is CASSPGLAGGVDLSTDTQYF. The CDR3 DNA reads as TGCGCCAGCAGCCCCGGACTAGCGGGAGGGGTCGATCTTAGCACAGATACGCAGTATTTT.

The V call is TRBV7-9, the J call TRBJ2-4; 14 positions match TRBD2. After removal of 5 bases from V and 8 bases from J, the junction contained 8 bases not matched to a gene. Germline V gives CDR1 SEHNR, CDR2 FQNEAQ (reference sequence). The CDR3 consists of 16 residues. CDR3 sequence reads: CASSPGTSGSVHIQYF. As DNA, the CDR3 is TGTGCCAGCAGCCCCGGGACTAGCGGGAGTGTTCACATTCAGTACTTC.

The chain joins TRBV6-5 to TRBJ1-4; 9 bases align to TRBD1. Per germline, CDR1 MNHEY and CDR2 SVGAGI. Unmatched junction bases numbered 3, after V lost 0 bases and J lost 7 bases. The CDR3 has 15 residues. DNA of the CDR3: TGTGCCAGCAGTTACTCGGGGACAGGGCTTGAAAAACTGTTTTTT. This encodes CASSYSGTGLEKLFF.

The V and J genes are TRBV27 and TRBJ1-1, with D uncertain. The CDR3 length is 13 residues. Trimming removed 5 bases from V and 1 base from J, with 8 bases in between. CDR1 MNHEY and CDR2 SMNVEV come from the germline V gene (reference sequence). This CDR3 is CASSLTRNTEAFF. As DNA, the CDR3 is TGTGCCAGCAGTCTCACACGGAACACTGAAGCTTTCTTT.

The chain joins TRBV19 to TRBJ1-5; D is possibly TRBD1 (5 bases). This CDR3 contains 15 residues. Trimming pared 4 bases from V and 4 bases from J, leaving 14 bases between. Germline V lookup: CDR1 LNHDA, CDR2 SQIVND (reference sequence). The CDR3: CASSTGTGSNQPQHF. DNA of the CDR3: TGTGCCAGTAGTACCGGGACGGGGAGTAATCAGCCCCAGCATTTT.

This chain connects TRBV2 to TRBJ2-7; D may be TRBD1 (6 bases). V lost 4 bases, J lost 2 bases, and 12 bases lay in between. The V gene's germline CDR1 is SNHLY and CDR2 FYNNEI. The CDR3 spans 14 residues. The CDR3 sequence: CASSVIQGPYEQYF. The CDR3 DNA reads TGTGCCAGCAGTGTGATACAGGGCCCCTACGAGCAGTACTTC.

This chain uses TRBV12-5 with TRBJ2-2; 11 nucleotides line up with TRBD1. After removal of 5 bases from V and 4 bases from J, the junction contained 9 bases not matched to a gene. Per germline, CDR1 LGHNT and CDR2 FRNRAP. There are 17 residues in the CDR3. The CDR3 coding sequence is TGTGCTAGTGGTCACCTCCGGGACAGGGGGACCACCGGGGAGCTGTTTTTT. This encodes CASGHLRDRGTTGELFF.